The 30 T cell receptor beta chains given below trace back to one sample, sequenced in a study of control samples from healthy donors and cancer patients. Sequencing used immunoSEQ multiplex PCR; TCRdb keeps in-frame clones, though not all of them. The sample lists about 19,000 clones, around 84% occurring once. Sequenced: PBMCs. These receptors were taken from a man aged 80 or over with head and neck cancer.

The chain has TRBV10-1 and TRBJ2-1; 10 bases are a match to TRBD2. CDR3 size: 16 residues. Trimming at V came to 3 bases and at J to 0 bases, leaving 2 bases not matched to a gene. Germline values: CDR1 WNHNN, CDR2 SYGVQD (reference sequence). In nucleotides, the CDR3 is TGCGCCAGCAGTGAAAAGCGGGGGGGCTCCTACAATGAGCAGTTCTTC. Protein product: CASSEKRGGSYNEQFF.

V gene TRBV29-1 combines with J gene TRBJ1-2; possibly TRBD1 for D (6 bases). Germline V CDR1 and CDR2: SQVTM, ANQGSEA. This CDR3 has 10 amino acids. Trimming removed 3 bases from V and 8 bases from J, with 7 bases in between. CDR3 protein: CSVEGGGYTF. CDR3 nucleotide sequence: TGCAGCGTTGAGGGGGGCGGCTACACCTTC. The full variable domain, its missing parts supplied by reference TRBV29-1 and TRBJ1-2, is SAVISQKPSRDICQRGTSLTIQCQVDSQVTMMFWYRQQPGQSLTLIATANQGSEATYESGFVIDKFPISRPNLTFSTLTVSNMSPEDSSIYLCSVEGGGYTFGSGTRLTVV.

The chain couples TRBV27 to TRBJ1-3; TRBD1 might be the D (5 bases). CDR3 size: 15 residues. Trimming removed 11 bases from V and 0 bases from J, with 17 bases in between. Germline assignment: CDR1 MNHEY and CDR2 SMNVEV (reference sequence). Written as DNA, the CDR3 is TGTGCCGTTTGGGGGGGGAGCTCCTCTGGAAACACCATATATTTT. This gives the protein CAVWGGSSSGNTIYF.

This chain connects TRBV14 to TRBJ1-1; the match to TRBD1 covers 9 bases. Trimming at V came to 6 bases and at J to 8 bases, leaving 7 bases not matched to a gene. CDR3 length: 13 residues. CDR1 is SGHDN, CDR2 FVKESK, per germline. CDR3: CASRTNRGPEAFF. The CDR3 DNA follows: TGTGCCAGCAGGACTAACAGGGGGCCGGAAGCTTTCTTT.

This chain joins TRBV4-3 and TRBJ1-6, with 7 bases fitting TRBD1. Germline V gives CDR1 LGHNA, CDR2 YSLEER. This CDR3 comprises 15 residues. V shed 1 base, J shed 8 bases, and the junction held 5 bases outside the gene matches. The CDR3 loop is CASSQVRQGDSPLHF. The CDR3 region has the DNA TGCGCCAGCAGCCAAGTCCGCCAGGGGGATTCACCCCTCCACTTT.

The rearrangement links TRBV29-1 to TRBJ2-7, with TRBD2 as a possible D gene (6 bases). V lost 4 bases, J lost 2 bases, and 12 bases lay in between. CDR3 length: 13 residues. Germline lookup yields CDR1 SQVTM and CDR2 ANQGSEA. The chain's CDR3 is CSVGGGPTYEQYF. In DNA, the CDR3 is TGCAGCGTTGGTGGAGGGCCAACCTACGAGCAGTACTTC.

This chain connects TRBV10-1 to TRBJ1-1, with 10 bases matching TRBD1. The length of the CDR3 is 20 residues. V trimming: 5 bases; J trimming: 4 bases; junction bases outside the gene matches: 22. Germline CDR1 is WNHNN and CDR2 is SYGVQD (reference sequence). The chain's CDR3 is CASSPGTGVREGKSRTEAFF. CDR3 coding DNA: TGCGCCAGCAGTCCCGGGACAGGGGTTCGGGAAGGTAAAAGTCGCACTGAAGCTTTCTTT.

The chain has TRBV6-5 and TRBJ1-2; D is ambiguous. The V gene's germline CDR1 is MNHEY and CDR2 SVGAGI. The V end lost 5 bases, the J end lost 3 bases, and 16 bases lay between the germline ends. The CDR3 has 15 amino acids. CDR3 amino acids: CASSSQGLHHYGYTF. In DNA form, the CDR3 reads TGTGCCAGCAGTAGCCAAGGGTTACACCACTATGGCTACACCTTC.

The CDR3 DNA follows: TGTGCCAGCAGCTTTTCCCCGGGACAGACTCACTCTGGGGCCAACGTCCTGACTTTC. This sequence encodes CASSFSPGQTHSGANVLTF. The chain is built from TRBV9 and TRBJ2-6; the match to TRBD1 covers 7 bases. J lost 0 bases, V lost 4 bases, and 13 bases had no gene match. The CDR3 spans 19 residues. Germline lookup yields CDR1 SGDLS and CDR2 YYNGEE.

V is TRBV19 and J is TRBJ1-3; no clear D gene. From germline, CDR1 is LNHDA and CDR2 SQIVND (reference sequence). The germline V and J ends were trimmed by 5 bases and 0 bases, with 14 bases remaining between them. The CDR3 contains 16 residues. CDR3 protein: CASSFSSISSGNTIYF. The CDR3 bases are TGTGCCAGTAGTTTTTCCTCGATCTCCTCTGGAAACACCATATATTTT.

The genes are TRBV7-7 and TRBJ2-3; TRBD1 aligns across 7 bases. The germline V gene encodes CDR1 SSHAT and CDR2 FNYEAQ (reference sequence). The CDR3 covers 14 residues. The trim removed 5 bases at V and 2 bases at J, leaving 4 bases unmatched. The DNA for the CDR3 is TGTGCCAGCAGCCCGGGGACAGCCACAGATACGCAGTATTTT. Amino acids: CASSPGTATDTQYF.

This chain connects TRBV7-9 to TRBJ2-5, with D maybe TRBD2 (6 bases). From germline, CDR1 is SEHNR and CDR2 FQNEAQ (reference sequence). The CDR3 contains 13 residues. Trimming pared 4 bases from V and 1 base from J, leaving 7 bases between. In nucleotides, the CDR3 is TGTGCCAGCAGCTCGGGGGTCCAAGAGACCCAGTACTTC. Its translation: CASSSGVQETQYF.

V is TRBV7-8 and J is TRBJ2-7; possibly TRBD2 for D (6 bases). This CDR3 comprises 13 residues. Trimming pared 1 base from V and 4 bases from J, leaving 8 bases between. Germline CDR1 and CDR2: SGHVS and FQNEAQ. In nucleotides, the CDR3 is TGTGCCAGCAGCTTAGTGGAGGGATACGAGCAGTACTTC. This sequence encodes CASSLVEGYEQYF.

V is TRBV19 and J is TRBJ2-7; TRBD2 matches at 8 bases. Per the germline V gene, CDR1 is LNHDA and CDR2 is SQIVND (reference sequence). CDR3 length equals 15 residues. V lost 1 base and J lost 3; bases outside the gene matches: 5. In DNA form, the CDR3 reads TGTGCCAGTAGTATAGCGGGAGGGACAAGCTACGAGCAGTACTTC. It yields the protein CASSIAGGTSYEQYF.

This rearrangement joins TRBV6-6 to TRBJ2-7, with 9 bases that match TRBD1. The V gene end was trimmed by 6 bases and the J gene end by 7 bases; junction bases not matched to a gene: 10. The CDR3 has 14 residues. The germline CDR1 and CDR2 sequences are MNHNY and SVGAGI (reference sequence). CDR3 bases: TGTGCCAGCAGGGGAGGGACAGGGCCCAAAGAGCAGTACTTC. Its protein is CASRGGTGPKEQYF.

The chain recombines TRBV6-1 with TRBJ1-5; weak D call: TRBD1 (6 bases). Trimming cost V 1 base and J 4 bases, with 11 bases left between them. This CDR3 contains 15 residues. The germline CDR1 and CDR2 sequences are MNHNS and SASEGT. The chain's CDR3 is CASSEGWTDNQPQHF. DNA for the CDR3: TGTGCCAGCAGTGAAGGGTGGACAGATAATCAGCCCCAGCATTTT.

V usage is TRBV10-3 and J usage is TRBJ2-5; 9 nucleotides align to TRBD1. The ends lost 3 bases at V and 3 bases at J; junction bases unmatched: 5. The CDR3 extends over 15 amino acids. The V gene's germline CDR1 is ENHRY and CDR2 SYGVKD. The CDR3 loop is CAISDRDRVEETQYF. CDR3 DNA sequence: TGTGCCATCAGTGATAGGGACAGGGTTGAAGAGACCCAGTACTTC.

The CDR3 DNA follows: TGTGCCAGCTCACCGTGGTCAGGGATCTCCTACAATGAGCAGTTCTTC. Its translation: CASSPWSGISYNEQFF. V and J are TRBV18 and TRBJ2-1, with D perhaps TRBD1 (5 bases). Looked up from germline, CDR1 is KGHSH and CDR2 is LQKENI. Trimming shortened V by 3 bases and J by 0 bases, and 12 bases separated the two germline ends. The CDR3 totals 16 residues.

The chain recombines TRBV19 with TRBJ2-1; TRBD2 might be the D (6 bases). Germline V gene sequence: CDR1 LNHDA, CDR2 SQIVND (reference sequence). This CDR3 contains 12 residues. V lost 5 bases, J lost 7 bases, and 9 bases lay in between. The DNA of the CDR3 is TGTGCCAGTAGTGCGGGACCTAATGAGCAGTTCTTC. Its protein is CASSAGPNEQFF.

In DNA form, the CDR3 reads TGTGCCACTAGTTCGGTGACTAGCGGGTTCGGTAAAGCAGATACGCAGTATTTT. It codes for CATSSVTSGFGKADTQYF. This sequence joins TRBV24-1 and TRBJ2-3; 10 bases align to TRBD2. Germline V gives CDR1 KGHDR, CDR2 SFDVKD. This CDR3 has 18 residues. With V trimmed by 10 bases and J by 4 bases, 19 bases remained unmatched.

The rearrangement uses TRBV4-3 and TRBJ2-1; 11 bases are a match to TRBD2. The CDR3 has 17 residues. After removal of 0 bases from V and 3 bases from J, the junction contained 4 bases not matched to a gene. The germline CDR1 and CDR2 sequences are LGHNA and YSLEER. The CDR3, as DNA: TGCGCCAGCAGCCAAGACATAGCGGGAGGGTACTACAATGAGCAGTTCTTC. Protein sequence: CASSQDIAGGYYNEQFF.

The chain carries TRBV6-2 or TRBV6-3 and TRBJ2-2; D could derive from TRBD1 or TRBD2 (5 bases each). V shed 0 bases and J shed 6 bases, with 8 bases lying between them. Germline V gene data show CDR1 as MNHEY and CDR2 as SVGEGT. The CDR3 length is 14 residues. CDR3 DNA: TGTGCCAGCAGTTACTCGAGGGGTCCCGGGGAGCTGTTTTTT. Translated, it gives CASSYSRGPGELFF.

V and J are TRBV7-2 and TRBJ1-2; a weak D match, TRBD1 (6 bases). V dropped 5 bases and J dropped 5 bases, with 12 bases sitting between them. Looked up from germline, CDR1 is SGHTA and CDR2 is FQGNSA. The CDR3 extends over 13 amino acids. CDR3 residues: CASSRGGGYGYTF. CDR3 sequence (DNA): TGTGCCAGCAGCCGAGGGGGAGGATATGGCTACACCTTC.

V is TRBV5-4 and J is TRBJ2-1; 9 bases match TRBD1. The trim removed 2 bases at V and 1 base at J, leaving 4 bases unmatched. The CDR3 spans 16 residues. Germline assignment: CDR1 SGHNT and CDR2 YYREEE (reference sequence). Here the CDR3 reads CASSFPGQGSYNEQFF. The CDR3 coding sequence is TGTGCCAGCAGCTTCCCGGGACAGGGATCCTACAATGAGCAGTTCTTC.

V is TRBV7-2 and J is TRBJ2-3; D remains ambiguous. V gave up 5 bases and J gave up 1 base, with 13 bases separating them. The CDR3 has 15 amino acids. CDR1 is SGHTA and CDR2 is FQGNSA in the germline V gene. The CDR3 DNA sequence: TGTGCCAGCAGCCAAACTATTGATCGCACAGATACGCAGTATTTT. Protein: CASSQTIDRTDTQYF.

The chain links TRBV12-5 to TRBJ2-6, with D unresolved. This CDR3 has 15 residues. Germline V lookup: CDR1 LGHNT, CDR2 FRNRAP. V lost 2 bases and J lost 2, with 7 bases in between. CDR3 region: CASGLFGPGANVLTF. CDR3 nucleotides: TGTGCTAGTGGTTTGTTTGGTCCTGGGGCCAACGTCCTGACTTTC. Together with reference TRBV12-5 and TRBJ2-6, the CDR3 gives the full variable domain: DARVTQTPRHKVTEMGQEVTMRCQPILGHNTVFWYRQTMMQGLELLAYFRNRAPLDDSGMPKDRFSAEMPDATLATLKIQPSEPRDSAVYFCASGLFGPGANVLTFGAGSRLTVL.

This clone was found a few times. The genes are TRBV14 and TRBJ1-1, with 7 bases aligning to TRBD1. The CDR3 is made up of 13 amino acids. With 5 bases clipped from V and 4 bases from J, the junction kept 4 bases outside the gene matches. Germline V lookup: CDR1 SGHDN, CDR2 FVKESK. CDR3 loop: CASSRGLGTEAFF. The CDR3 DNA follows: TGTGCCAGCAGCAGGGGGCTGGGCACTGAAGCTTTCTTT.

The chain combines TRBV5-1 with TRBJ2-3; 7 nucleotides agree with TRBD2. The CDR3 totals 16 residues. V was pared by 0 bases and J by 4 bases, with 8 bases of the junction left unmatched. Germline loops: CDR1 SGHRS, CDR2 YFSETQ. DNA for the CDR3: TGCGCCAGCAGCTTGGAGGGAGGGCTAGGGCCAGATACGCAGTATTTT. Translating gives CASSLEGGLGPDTQYF.

The J gene is TRBJ2-2, the V gene TRBV7-2; 8 nucleotides match TRBD1. CDR3 length equals 16 residues. J lost 4 bases, V lost 3 bases, and 7 bases had no gene match. CDR1 and CDR2 (germline): SGHTA, FQGNSA. CDR3 coding DNA: TGTGCCAGCAGCTTCAGGACAGGGTGGACCACCGGGGAGCTGTTTTTT. As protein: CASSFRTGWTTGELFF.

The chain uses TRBV11-1 and TRBJ2-7; D call uncertain. The V end lost 3 bases, the J end lost 3 bases, and 15 bases lay between the germline ends. Germline values: CDR1 SGHAT, CDR2 FQDESV (reference sequence). The CDR3 is 15 amino acids. The CDR3 bases are TGTGCCAGCAGCTTGGCACCCGGTAGGGACTACGAGCAGTACTTC. As protein: CASSLAPGRDYEQYF.